Sequencing of this T cell receptor beta chain was carried out in a study of response to subunit inactivated influenza vaccine. CDR3 length: 13 residues. The germline V and J ends were trimmed by 0 bases and 4 bases, with 6 bases remaining between them. Germline values: CDR1 SGHTA, CDR2 FQGTGA. Only one count was recorded for this clonotype. TCRdb independently ran MiXCR on the RT-PCR reads; one entry per CDR3 protein. Here the sample spans about 540,000 distinct CDR3 sequences, roughly a quarter being singletons. These same data were also listed under a study on T cells expressing NK-cell markers. From that paper: The cDNA for TCR beta came from 5'RACE template switching with UMIs. Source material for TCR beta repertoires consisted of sorted CD3+CD56+NKG2C+, CD3+CD56+NKG2C- and CD3+CD56-NKG2C+ T cells. The study sequenced eight donors, seven HCMV-seropositive and one seronegative. NKG2C+ dominant clonotype frequencies in over 5 donors were roughly 1.0-7.5% of CD8+ T cells. Once again these clonotypes came out on top in the CD3+CD56-NKG2C+ fraction of several donors.

The sample consisted of CD4+ T cells sorted from PBMCs, taken approximately 13 days after vaccination. The rearrangement uses TRBV7-3 and TRBJ2-5; unclear D gene. This receptor was identified in a man aged 50-59 years who received an inactivated influenza vaccine. CDR3 amino acids: CASSLTWRETQYF. For the CDR3, the DNA is TGTGCCAGCAGCTTAACGTGGCGAGAGACCCAGTACTTC.